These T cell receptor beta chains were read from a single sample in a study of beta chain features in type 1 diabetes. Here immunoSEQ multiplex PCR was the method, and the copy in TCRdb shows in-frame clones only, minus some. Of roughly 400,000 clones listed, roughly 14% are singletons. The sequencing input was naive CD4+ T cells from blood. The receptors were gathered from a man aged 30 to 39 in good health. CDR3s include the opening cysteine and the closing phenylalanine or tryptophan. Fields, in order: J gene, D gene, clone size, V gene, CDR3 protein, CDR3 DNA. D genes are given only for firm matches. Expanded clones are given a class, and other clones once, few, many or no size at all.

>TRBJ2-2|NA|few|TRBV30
CAWSVRVAGELFF
TGTGCCTGGAGTGTACGGGTGGCCGGGGAGCTGTTTTTT
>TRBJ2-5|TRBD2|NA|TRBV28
CASSSPRTSGMKETQYF
TGTGCCAGCAGTTCCCCGAGGACTAGCGGGATGAAAGAGACCCAGTACTTC
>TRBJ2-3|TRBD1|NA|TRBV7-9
CASSPGQAESWDTQYF
TGTGCCAGCAGCCCGGGACAGGCCGAGTCTTGGGATACGCAGTATTTT
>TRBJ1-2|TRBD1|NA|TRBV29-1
CSVASGTGGGYTF
TGCAGCGTTGCGTCCGGGACAGGGGGCGGCTACACCTTC
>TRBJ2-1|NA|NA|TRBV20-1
CSAREVNEQFF
TGCAGTGCTAGAGAGGTTAATGAGCAGTTCTTC
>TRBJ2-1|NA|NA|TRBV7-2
CASSLSSTFNEQFF
TGTGCCAGCAGCTTAAGTTCTACCTTCAATGAGCAGTTCTTC
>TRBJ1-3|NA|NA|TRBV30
CAWSVKASGWDTIYF
TGTGCCTGGAGTGTCAAGGCCTCGGGGTGGGACACCATATATTTT
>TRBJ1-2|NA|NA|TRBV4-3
CASSQVRGYPNYGYTF
TGCGCCAGCAGCCAAGTACGGGGGTATCCCAACTATGGCTACACCTTC
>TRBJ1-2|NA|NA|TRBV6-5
CASSLLQGRGLYGYTF
TGTGCCAGCAGTTTACTCCAGGGGAGGGGCCTCTATGGCTACACCTTC
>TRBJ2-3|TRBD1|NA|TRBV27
CASSETGTGSDTQYF
TGTGCCAGCAGTGAGACCGGGACAGGGTCAGATACGCAGTATTTT